Listed here are 11 T cell receptor beta chains from one sample, sequenced in a study of blood T cell repertoires in COVID-19 (dated by TCRdb to 2018 to 2020). The library relied on the immunoSEQ multiplex PCR assay. In TCRdb, the immuneACCESS table is reduced to in-frame sequences with V and J assigned. These tables do not hold every clone; where another copy was compared, an unresolved V gene accounts for under half, and the others remain unexplained. Here the sample has over 250,000 clones; over 75% occur a single time. Clones ranked in the top ten supply 13% of the sample. The sequencing sample was made of peripheral blood. Every receptor here comes from a human donor in a cohort sampled during active COVID-19.

This chain links TRBV2 with TRBJ1-3; 8 bases match TRBD1. CDR1 and CDR2 (germline): SNHLY, FYNNEI. The V and J ends lost 3 bases and 3 bases, in that order; junction bases with no gene match: 4. CDR3 length: 15 residues. CDR3 DNA: TGTGCCAGCAGTGACAGGGGGCGGATTGGAAACACCATATATTTT. Protein sequence: CASSDRGRIGNTIYF.

The chain employs TRBV12-5 and TRBJ2-7; 8 bases align to TRBD1. Germline values: CDR1 LGHNT, CDR2 FRNRAP. The CDR3 covers 14 residues. Trimming took 6 bases from V and 3 from J; bases not matched to a gene: 7. CDR3 in DNA: TGTGCTAGTGGGGACGGACAGGGAAACTACGAGCAGTACTTC. This translates into CASGDGQGNYEQYF.

The gene calls are TRBV25-1 and TRBJ2-3, with 7 bases matching TRBD1. The germline V gene encodes CDR1 MGHDK and CDR2 SYGVNS. V was clipped by 5 bases and J by 4 bases; unmatched bases: 3. CDR3 length: 13 amino acids. CDR3 DNA: TGTGCCAGCAGTTCGCAGGGGGCAGATACGCAGTATTTT. As protein: CASSSQGADTQYF. The whole variable domain, remainder taken from reference TRBV25-1 and TRBJ2-3, is EADIYQTPRYLVIGTGKKITLECSQTMGHDKMYWYQQDPGMELHLIHYSYGVNSTEKGDLSSESTVSRIRTEHFPLTLESARPSHTSQYLCASSSQGADTQYFGPGTRLTVL.

The rearrangement joins TRBV19 to TRBJ2-7, with 10 bases fitting TRBD2. The CDR3 consists of 14 residues. Per the germline V gene, CDR1 is LNHDA and CDR2 is SQIVND (reference sequence). V trimming: 3 bases; J trimming: 7 bases; junction bases outside the gene matches: 6. The CDR3 region has the DNA TGTGCCAGTAGTATTTCCAGCGGGAGGGTTGAGCAGTACTTC. As protein: CASSISSGRVEQYF.

The chain's CDR3 is CASSQSGLAGGDEQFF. In DNA, the CDR3 is TGTGCCAGCAGTCAATCTGGACTAGCGGGAGGGGATGAGCAGTTCTTC. The chain links TRBV6-4 to TRBJ2-1; 15 nucleotides line up with TRBD2. With V trimmed by 5 bases and J by 8 bases, 7 bases remained unmatched. The CDR3 runs to 16 residues. Germline V CDR1 and CDR2: MRHNA, SNTAGT.

The chain uses TRBV28 and TRBJ2-5; possibly TRBD1 for D (8 bases). The length of the CDR3 is 16 residues. Germline V lookup: CDR1 MDHEN, CDR2 SYDVKM. The V and J ends lost 5 bases and 4 bases respectively, with 20 bases between them. The CDR3 spells CASSPSPQGGRETQYF. Here the CDR3 DNA reads TGTGCCAGCAGTCCATCCCCACAGGGGGGGCGAGAGACCCAGTACTTC.

The chain has TRBV7-2 and TRBJ2-1; a weak D match, TRBD2 (5 bases). This CDR3 has 12 amino acids. Germline V CDR1 and CDR2: SGHTA, FQGNSA. Trimming removed 6 bases from V and 9 bases from J, with 12 bases in between. The DNA for the CDR3 is TGTGCCAGCAGTTCGCGGGTGGGTGAGCAGTTCTTC. This gives the protein CASSSRVGEQFF.

The J gene is TRBJ2-7, the V gene TRBV5-1, with 8 bases lining up with TRBD2. CDR1 and CDR2 (germline): SGHRS, YFSETQ. V trimming: 4 bases; J trimming: 5 bases; junction bases outside the gene matches: 2. The CDR3 is 12 residues long. The CDR3 DNA follows: TGCGCCAGCAGCATTAGCGGGGACGAGCAGTACTTC. This sequence encodes CASSISGDEQYF.

The rearrangement links TRBV5-4 to TRBJ1-4; D gene ambiguous. The ends were cut back, 4 bases at V and 0 bases at J, with 10 bases in the middle. The germline gives CDR1 SGHNT, CDR2 YYREEE (reference sequence). The CDR3 covers 15 residues. CDR3 in amino acids: CASSLTSTTNEKLFF. CDR3 nucleotide sequence: TGTGCCAGCAGCCTTACATCGACAACTAATGAAAAACTGTTTTTT.

The V call is TRBV9, the J call TRBJ1-2; D not certain. V lost 2 bases to trimming and J lost 0 bases, with 11 bases between them. The CDR3 length is 15 residues. The germline V gene encodes CDR1 SGDLS and CDR2 YYNGEE. The CDR3 DNA reads as TGTGCCAGCAGCGTCTCCCACTCCGCTAACTATGGCTACACCTTC. As protein: CASSVSHSANYGYTF.

The chain recombines TRBV7-6 with TRBJ2-7; 8 bases align to TRBD2. This CDR3 contains 16 residues. Germline V gene lookup returns CDR1 SGHVS and CDR2 FNYEAQ. V lost 0 bases and J lost 1; bases outside the gene matches: 5. The CDR3 reads CASSLARAGVSYEQYF. The CDR3 coding sequence is TGTGCCAGCAGCTTAGCGCGAGCGGGGGTATCCTACGAGCAGTACTTC.